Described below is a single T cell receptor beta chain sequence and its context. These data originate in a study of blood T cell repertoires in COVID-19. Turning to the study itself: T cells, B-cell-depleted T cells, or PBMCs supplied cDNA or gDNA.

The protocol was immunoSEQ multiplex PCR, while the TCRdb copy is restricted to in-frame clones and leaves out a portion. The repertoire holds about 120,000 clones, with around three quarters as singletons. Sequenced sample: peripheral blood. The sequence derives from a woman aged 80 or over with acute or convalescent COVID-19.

CDR3 amino acids: CASSSQGAEEKLFF. The CDR3 region has the DNA TGTGCCAGCAGTTCTCAGGGGGCTGAGGAAAAACTGTTTTTT. The rearrangement uses TRBV28 and TRBJ1-4; 8 nucleotides align to TRBD1. This CDR3 has 14 amino acids. Germline loops: CDR1 MDHEN, CDR2 SYDVKM. The trim removed 4 bases at V and 8 bases at J, leaving 6 bases unmatched. Complete variable domain (other parts from reference TRBV28 and TRBJ1-4): DVKVTQSSRYLVKRTGEKVFLECVQDMDHENMFWYRQDPGLGLRLIYFSYDVKMKEKGDIPEGYSVSREKKERFSLILESASTNQTSMYLCASSSQGAEEKLFFGSGTQLSVL.